This entry describes one T cell receptor beta chain. Its antigen is unidentified. The source of the sample is a study of cytomegalovirus exposure and HLA in healthy donors. Broader study findings: Reportedly, fewer N-insertions than the approximately 600-donor mean appeared in an Asian-associated ancestry cluster in a later analysis.

V lost 0 bases and J 6 bases, leaving 9 bases between the germline ends. CDR1 and CDR2 from the germline V gene are SGDLS and YYNGEE. CDR3 length: 13 amino acids. The PCR made use of 60 Vbeta and 13 Jbeta primers. Data came from immunoSEQ multiplex PCR; TCRdb stores just in-frame clones and leaves some out. The top ten hold about 4.7% of the sample, which has fewer than 75,000 clones, roughly 75% seen once. The sequencing input was PBMCs. This TCR was sampled from a woman in her thirties in good health and CMV-seronegative. The V call is TRBV9, the J call TRBJ1-2; TRBD1 is a possible D gene (6 bases). The CDR3 is CASSVERGNGYTF. The CDR3 bases are TGTGCCAGCAGCGTAGAAAGGGGGAATGGCTACACCTTC.